This TCR beta chain was obtained from a study of post-analysis software for immune sequencing data. The study's findings and limits: F-measure co-clustering was strong for batch-matched samples. For normalized Chao1 diversity, multiple sclerosis patients scored significantly lower than controls did. Comparison of patients with controls showed roughly five TRBV segments more frequent in patients, TRBV5-6, TRBV5-1 and TRBV20-1 among them.

This CDR3 is built from 14 residues. V lost 7 bases and J lost 10; bases outside the gene matches: 11. Germline assignment: CDR1 MNHNY and CDR2 SVGAGI (reference sequence). The TCR beta cDNA libraries contained unique molecular identifiers. Each batch of about 0.9 to 10 million T cells produced some 500,000 cDNA molecules. TCRdb used MiXCR to reprocess the PCR reads, holding one entry per CDR3 protein. This sample has 380,000 or so distinct CDR3 sequences; less than 40% occur once, and the top ten carry 10% to 15%. This clonotype appeared a few times. The target antigen is unknown. This chain links TRBV6-6 with TRBJ2-1, with 9 bases lining up with TRBD1. The sample was blood. The receptor comes from a girl under 18 with multiple sclerosis. CDR3 in amino acids: CASIPRDRATEQFF. CDR3 bases: TGTGCCAGCATCCCCCGGGACAGGGCAACCGAGCAGTTCTTC.